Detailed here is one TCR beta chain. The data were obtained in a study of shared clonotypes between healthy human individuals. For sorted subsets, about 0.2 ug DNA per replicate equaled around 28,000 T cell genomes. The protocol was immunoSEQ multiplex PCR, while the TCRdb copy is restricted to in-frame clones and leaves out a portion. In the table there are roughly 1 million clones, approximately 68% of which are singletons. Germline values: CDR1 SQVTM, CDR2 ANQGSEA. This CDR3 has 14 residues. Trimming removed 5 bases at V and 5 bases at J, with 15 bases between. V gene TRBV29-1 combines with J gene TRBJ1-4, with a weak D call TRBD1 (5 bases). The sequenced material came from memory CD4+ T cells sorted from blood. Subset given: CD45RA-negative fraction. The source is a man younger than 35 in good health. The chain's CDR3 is CSVRDSRGNEKLFF. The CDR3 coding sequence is TGCAGCGTTCGGGACTCCCGGGGGAATGAAAAACTGTTTTTT.